Reported below is one TCR beta chain. Its antigen is undetermined. This record belongs to a study of response to subunit inactivated influenza vaccine. General observations from the study: Few additional T cells are recruited per seasonal influenza vaccination, authors suggested.

The CDR3 extends over 12 amino acids. V dropped 6 bases and J dropped 3 bases, with 5 bases sitting between them. The germline V gene encodes CDR1 MNHNY and CDR2 SVGAGI (reference sequence). MiXCR was run by TCRdb on the RT-PCR reads, yielding one entry per CDR3 protein. The sample lists hundreds of thousands of distinct CDR3 sequences, approximately 7.1% occurring once. The specimen was PBMCs from blood, collected 23 months after vaccination. The chain employs TRBV6-6 and TRBJ1-4, with a weak D call TRBD1 (5 bases). The origin of this receptor is a man between 50 and 69 years old who received an inactivated influenza vaccine. The CDR3 sequence: CASRGPNEKLFF. CDR3 in DNA: TGTGCCAGCAGGGGGCCTAATGAAAAACTGTTTTTT.